This T cell receptor (beta chain) was identified in a study of T cells in Graves' hyperthyroidism and ophthalmopathy. Overall study: Once the initial diagnosis was made, peripheral blood was obtained before any treatment. Study-wide results and caveats: Model output signaled ophthalmopathy a median roughly 6.5 months ahead of onset. The majority of expanded thyroid clonotypes above 0.001 also appeared in blood.

Amplified TCR beta CDR3 regions derived from RNA transcripts. Initially, a first-round RT-PCR of the TCR CDR3 employed the HTBI primer set. TCRdb reanalysed the multiplex PCR reads using MiXCR and keeps one entry per CDR3 protein. The sample contains fewer than 650,000 distinct CDR3 sequences, about 14% of which appear only once. The hyperthyroidism was newly diagnosed and had lasted under 2 months; the patients were aged 18 to 65. Trimming pared 5 bases from V and 0 bases from J, leaving 10 bases between. Looked up from germline, CDR1 is SGHVS and CDR2 is FQNEAQ. The CDR3 runs 15 residues. Ten or more counts support this clonotype. What it binds is not known.

This clonotype was sampled from a woman aged 30 to 39 with Graves' hyperthyroidism that later progressed to Graves' ophthalmopathy. The chain couples TRBV7-8 to TRBJ2-2; the D is unclear. Sequencing was performed on blood. The CDR3 loop is CASSLMGSNTGELFF. The CDR3 nucleotides are TGTGCCAGCAGCCTCATGGGTTCGAACACCGGGGAGCTGTTTTTT. Combining the CDR3 with reference TRBV7-8 and TRBJ2-2 gives the whole variable domain GAGVSQSPRYKVAKRGQDVALRCDPISGHVSLFWYQQALGQGPEFLTYFQNEAQLDKSGLPSDRFFAERPEGSVSTLKIQRTQQEDSAVYLCASSLMGSNTGELFFGEGSRLTVL.